The entry that follows covers one T cell receptor beta chain sequence. The data originate from a study of chemoradiotherapy in HPV16-positive cancers. The method was immunoSEQ multiplex PCR; TCRdb's version includes in-frame clones alone and lacks a portion of them. This table has approximately 12,000 clones, about three quarters appearing once. V lost 4 bases and J 0 bases, leaving 12 bases between the germline ends. Germline V gives CDR1 SGHKS, CDR2 YYEKEE (reference sequence). This CDR3 is built from 15 residues. Repeated repertoire sampling spanned the course of chemoradiotherapy. This chain uses TRBV5-5 with TRBJ2-3; D is perhaps TRBD2 (6 bases). Sample collection was performed from a patient who underwent chemoradiotherapy. This TCR was recovered from a human donor with HPV-associated anogenital cancer. Here the CDR3 DNA reads TGTGCCAGCAGCCGTCTGGCGGGGAGCACAGATACGCAGTATTTT. It codes for CASSRLAGSTDTQYF.